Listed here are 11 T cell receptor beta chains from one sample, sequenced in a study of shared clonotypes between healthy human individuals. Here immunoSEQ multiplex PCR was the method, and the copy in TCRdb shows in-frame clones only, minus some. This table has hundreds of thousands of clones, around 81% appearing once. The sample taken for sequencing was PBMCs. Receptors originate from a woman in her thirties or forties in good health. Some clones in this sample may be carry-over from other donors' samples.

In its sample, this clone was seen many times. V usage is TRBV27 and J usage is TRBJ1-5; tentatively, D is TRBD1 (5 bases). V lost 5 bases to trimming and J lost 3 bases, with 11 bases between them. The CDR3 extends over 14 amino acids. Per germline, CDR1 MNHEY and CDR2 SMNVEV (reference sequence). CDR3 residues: CASSPPGPNQPQHF. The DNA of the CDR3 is TGTGCCAGCAGTCCGCCGGGACCCAATCAGCCCCAGCATTTT.

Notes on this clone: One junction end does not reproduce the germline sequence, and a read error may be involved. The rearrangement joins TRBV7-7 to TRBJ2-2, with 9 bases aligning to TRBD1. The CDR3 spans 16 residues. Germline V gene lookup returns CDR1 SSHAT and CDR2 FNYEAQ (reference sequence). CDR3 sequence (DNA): TGTGCTAGCAGCTTAGTGGACAGGGGTCCAACCGGGGAGCTGTTTTTT. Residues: CASSLVDRGPTGELFF.

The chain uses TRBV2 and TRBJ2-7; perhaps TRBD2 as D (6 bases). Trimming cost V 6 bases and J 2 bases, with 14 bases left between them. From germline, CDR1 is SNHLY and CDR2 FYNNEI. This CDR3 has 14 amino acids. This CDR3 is CASRAGTGTYEQYF. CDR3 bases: TGTGCCAGCAGGGCCGGGACTGGGACCTACGAGCAGTACTTC.

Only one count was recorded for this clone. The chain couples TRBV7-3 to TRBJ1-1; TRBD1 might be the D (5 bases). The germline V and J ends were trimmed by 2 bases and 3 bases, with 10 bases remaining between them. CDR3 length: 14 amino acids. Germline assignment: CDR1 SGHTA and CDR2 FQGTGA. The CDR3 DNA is TGTGCCAGCAGCTTATATGGGGGGGACACTGAAGCTTTCTTT. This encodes CASSLYGGDTEAFF.

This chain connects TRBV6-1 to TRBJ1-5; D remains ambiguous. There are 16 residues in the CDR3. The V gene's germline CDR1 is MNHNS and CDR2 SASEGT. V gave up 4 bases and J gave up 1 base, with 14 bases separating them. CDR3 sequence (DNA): TGTGCCAGCAGTGGGACGCTAGAACCGAGCAATCAGCCCCAGCATTTT. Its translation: CASSGTLEPSNQPQHF.

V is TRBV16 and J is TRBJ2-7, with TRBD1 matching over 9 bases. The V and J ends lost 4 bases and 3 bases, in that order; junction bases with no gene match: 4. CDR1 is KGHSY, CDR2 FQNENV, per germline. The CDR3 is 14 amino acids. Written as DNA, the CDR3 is TGTGCCAGCAGCCTCGGGACAGGGAGCTACGAGCAGTACTTC. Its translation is CASSLGTGSYEQYF.

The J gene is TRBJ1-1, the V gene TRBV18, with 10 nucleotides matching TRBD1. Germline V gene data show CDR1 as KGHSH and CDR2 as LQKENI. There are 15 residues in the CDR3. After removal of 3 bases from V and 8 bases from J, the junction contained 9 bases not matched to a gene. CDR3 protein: CASSPQDRGAFEAFF. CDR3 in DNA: TGTGCCAGCTCACCCCAGGACAGGGGGGCTTTCGAAGCTTTCTTT.

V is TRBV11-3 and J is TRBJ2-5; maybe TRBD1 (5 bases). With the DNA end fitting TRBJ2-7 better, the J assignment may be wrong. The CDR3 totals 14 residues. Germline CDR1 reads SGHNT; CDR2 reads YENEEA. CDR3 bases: TGTGCCAGCAGCCAGGGCCCCTTTGGTTTCGAGCAGTACTTC. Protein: CASSQGPFGFEQYF.

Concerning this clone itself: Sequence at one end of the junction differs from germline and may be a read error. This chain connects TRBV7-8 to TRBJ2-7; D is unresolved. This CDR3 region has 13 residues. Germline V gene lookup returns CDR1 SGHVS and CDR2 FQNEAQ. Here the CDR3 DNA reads TGTGCCAGCAGTTTAGTCCGACGAGCCGAGCAGTACTTC. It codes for CASSLVRRAEQYF.

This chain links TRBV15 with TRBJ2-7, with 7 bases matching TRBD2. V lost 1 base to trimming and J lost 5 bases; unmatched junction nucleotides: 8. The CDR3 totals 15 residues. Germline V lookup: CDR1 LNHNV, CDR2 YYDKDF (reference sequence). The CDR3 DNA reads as TGTGCCACCAGCAGAGTTGGCGGGAGCTTCCACGAGCAGTACTTC. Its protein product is CATSRVGGSFHEQYF.

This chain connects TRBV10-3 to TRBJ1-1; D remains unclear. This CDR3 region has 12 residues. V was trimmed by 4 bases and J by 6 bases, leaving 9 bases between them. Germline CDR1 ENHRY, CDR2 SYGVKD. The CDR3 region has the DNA TGTGCCATCAGTGGACTCTACTCTGAAGCTTTCTTT. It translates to CAISGLYSEAFF.